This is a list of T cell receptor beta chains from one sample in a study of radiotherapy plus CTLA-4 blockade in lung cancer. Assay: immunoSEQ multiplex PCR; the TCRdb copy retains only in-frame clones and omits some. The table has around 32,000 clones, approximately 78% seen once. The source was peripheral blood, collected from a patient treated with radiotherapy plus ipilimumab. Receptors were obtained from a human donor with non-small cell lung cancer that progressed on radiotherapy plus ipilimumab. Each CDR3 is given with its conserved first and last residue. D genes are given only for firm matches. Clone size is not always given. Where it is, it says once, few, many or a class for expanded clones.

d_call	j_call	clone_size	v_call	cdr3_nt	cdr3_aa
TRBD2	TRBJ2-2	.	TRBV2	TGTGCCAGCACGACTAGCGGGGGGCCGTCTCCAGGGGAGCTGTTTTTT	CASTTSGGPSPGELFF
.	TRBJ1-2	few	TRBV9	TGTGCCAGCAGCGAACAGGGATATGGCTACACCTTC	CASSEQGYGYTF
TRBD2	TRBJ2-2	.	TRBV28	TGTGCCAGCAGCTCCGGACTAGCGGGGGGGCCGGGGACCGGGGAGCTGTTTTTT	CASSSGLAGGPGTGELFF
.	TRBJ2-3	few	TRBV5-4	TGTGCCAGCAGCTTGTTAGGGGATCTCCAGTATTTT	CASSLLGDLQYF
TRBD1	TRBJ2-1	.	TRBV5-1	TGCGCCAGCAGCCCGGGACAGCAGGCTGAGAGGCAGTTCTTC	CASSPGQQAERQFF
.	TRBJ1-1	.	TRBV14	TGTGCCAGCCTCCGGGTTCTTGCGAACACTGAAGCTTTCTTT	CASLRVLANTEAFF
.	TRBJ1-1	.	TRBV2	TGTGCCAGCAGAATTAGCGGGGGTTTAAACACTGAAGCTTTCTTT	CASRISGGLNTEAFF
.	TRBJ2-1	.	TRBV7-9	TGTGCCAGCAGCCGCGGGGGAGGGGGCTACAATGAGCAGTTCTTC	CASSRGGGGYNEQFF
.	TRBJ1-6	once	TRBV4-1	TGCGCCAGCAGCCAGGGCAAGCACTTAGTCCGCGCTTCACCCCTCCACTTT	CASSQGKHLVRASPLHF
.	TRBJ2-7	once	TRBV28	TGTGCCAGCAGCAGACAATCCTACGAGCAGTACTTC	CASSRQSYEQYF
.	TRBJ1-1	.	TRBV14	TGTGCCAGCAGCCGAGATAAGGGGGAAGCTTTCTTT	CASSRDKGEAFF
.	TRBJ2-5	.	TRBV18	TGTGCCAGCTCACCACTTGGGGGCAGAGAGACCCAGTACTTC	CASSPLGGRETQYF
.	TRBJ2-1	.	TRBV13	TGTGCCAGCAGCTTAATAGCCAATGAGCAGTTCTTC	CASSLIANEQFF
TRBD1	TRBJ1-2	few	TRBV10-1	TGCGCCAGCAGTTGGGACAGGTGCTCCGATGGCTACACCTTC	CASSWDRCSDGYTF
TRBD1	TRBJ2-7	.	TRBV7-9	TGTGCCAGCACCAATCCGGGACAGGGTCGCGAGCAGTACTTC	CASTNPGQGREQYF
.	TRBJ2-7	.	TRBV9	TGTGCCAGCAGCGTAGATCAGGGGCCCTACGAGCAGTACTTC	CASSVDQGPYEQYF
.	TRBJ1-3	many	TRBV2	TGTGCCAGCAGTGAAGCGCTTCCCCAGGCCGCCTCTGGAAACACCATATATTTT	CASSEALPQAASGNTIYF
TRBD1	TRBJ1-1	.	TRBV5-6	TGTGCCAGCAGCTTGCGACAGGGATCGAACACTGAAGCTTTCTTT	CASSLRQGSNTEAFF
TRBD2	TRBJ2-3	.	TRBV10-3	TGTGCCATCAGTGACCCAGCGGGGGGCCAGTCCTCTAGCACAGATACGCAGTATTTT	CAISDPAGGQSSSTDTQYF
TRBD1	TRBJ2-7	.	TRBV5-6	TGTGCCAGCAGCACTCAGACAGGGGGTCGCAACGAGCAGTACTTC	CASSTQTGGRNEQYF
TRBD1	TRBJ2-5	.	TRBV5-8	TGTGCCAGCAGCAACAGGGGGGTCATCGGGGAGACCCAGTACTTC	CASSNRGVIGETQYF
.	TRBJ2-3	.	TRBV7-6	TGTGCCAGCAGCTCCAGGTTCGGCACAGATACGCAGTATTTT	CASSSRFGTDTQYF
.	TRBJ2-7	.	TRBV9	TGTGCCAGCAGCGAGGCTACTGGGGGGGAGCAGTACTTC	CASSEATGGEQYF
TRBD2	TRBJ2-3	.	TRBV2	TGTGCCAGCAGTGAATCGGCTAGCGGGGGAGATACGCAGTATTTT	CASSESASGGDTQYF
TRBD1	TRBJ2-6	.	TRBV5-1	TGCGCCAGCAGCCCGGCACCCACAGGGGGCGGCTTTGGGGCCAACGTCCTGACTTTC	CASSPAPTGGGFGANVLTF
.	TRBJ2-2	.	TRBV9	TGTGCCAGCAGCGTAGCTTCGCGGGGGAACACCGGGGAGCTGTTTTTT	CASSVASRGNTGELFF
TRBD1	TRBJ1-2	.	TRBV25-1	TGTGCCAGCAGTGAATCAGTGGGACAGGGGGCGTTTGGCAATGGCTACACCTTC	CASSESVGQGAFGNGYTF
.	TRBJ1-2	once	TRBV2	TGTGCCAGCAGTGAAGCTTGGGCTTATGGCTACACCTTC	CASSEAWAYGYTF
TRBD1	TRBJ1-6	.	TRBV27	TGTGCCAGCAGTTCCGGACAGGGGGCTTATAATTCACCCCTCCACTTT	CASSSGQGAYNSPLHF
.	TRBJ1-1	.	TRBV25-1	TGTGCCAGCAGTGACGTCGGGGGGGTGGCTGAAGCTTTCTTT	CASSDVGGVAEAFF
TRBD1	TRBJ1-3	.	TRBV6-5	TGTGCCAGCAGTTACTCCCCCGGGACAGCAAGGAACACCATATATTTT	CASSYSPGTARNTIYF
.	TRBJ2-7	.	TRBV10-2	TGCGCCAGCAGTGAGTCGGCAGGTATCCCGTTCAGCTCCTACGAGCAGTACTTC	CASSESAGIPFSSYEQYF
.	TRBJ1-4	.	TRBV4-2	TGTGCCAGCAGCCAAGGAGGAACTAATGAAAAACTGTTTTTT	CASSQGGTNEKLFF
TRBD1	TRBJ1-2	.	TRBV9	TGTGCCAGCAGCCCTGGGACAGTGTCTGGCTACACCTTC	CASSPGTVSGYTF
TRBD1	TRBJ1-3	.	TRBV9	TGTGCCAGCAGCGTCACAGGGGGAACTGGAAACACCATATATTTT	CASSVTGGTGNTIYF
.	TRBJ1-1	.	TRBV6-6	TGTGCCAGCAGTTACTCGATGGGGGGGGGCACTGAAGCTTTCTTT	CASSYSMGGGTEAFF
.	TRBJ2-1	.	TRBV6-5	TGTGCCAGCAGTTACTTGATGACAGACTCCTACAATGAGCAGTTCTTC	CASSYLMTDSYNEQFF
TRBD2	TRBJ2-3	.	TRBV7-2	TGTGCCAGCACCATGGGAATAGCGGGGTCCCTAGATACGCAGTATTTT	CASTMGIAGSLDTQYF
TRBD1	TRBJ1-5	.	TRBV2	TGTGCCAGCAGTTCCTTGACAGGGCTCGGCAATCAGCCCCAGCATTTT	CASSSLTGLGNQPQHF
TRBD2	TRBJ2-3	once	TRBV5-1	TGCGCCAGCAGCCTCGGGACTAGTACAGATACGCAGTATTTT	CASSLGTSTDTQYF
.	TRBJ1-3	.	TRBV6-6	TGTGCCAGCAGTTACTCATCGGGTCGCGGAAACACCATATATTTT	CASSYSSGRGNTIYF
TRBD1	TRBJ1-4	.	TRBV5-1	TGCGCCAGCAGCTTGGGGACAGGGCGGGATGAAAAACTGTTTTTT	CASSLGTGRDEKLFF
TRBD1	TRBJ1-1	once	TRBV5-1	TGCGCCAGCAGCTTGGATTGGGGACAGGGAGGGAAGTACACTGAAGCTTTCTTT	CASSLDWGQGGKYTEAFF
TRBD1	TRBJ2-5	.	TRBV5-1	TGCGCCAGCAGCTTGAAACCACAGGGGGCAGGGGAGACCCAGTACTTC	CASSLKPQGAGETQYF
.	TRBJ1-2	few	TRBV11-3	TGTGCCAGCAGCTTAGATGGGGCTAAAGCCAGGGGCTACACCTTC	CASSLDGAKARGYTF
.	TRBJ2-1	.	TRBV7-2	TGTGCCAGCAGCTTAGCTTCAGGGGAGATCCATGAGCAGTTCTTC	CASSLASGEIHEQFF
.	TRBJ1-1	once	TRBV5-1	TGCGCCAGCAGCCCCTTCTCGCGGACTGAAGCTTTCTTT	CASSPFSRTEAFF
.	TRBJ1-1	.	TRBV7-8	TGTGCCAGCAGCTCTCGGGAGAACACTGAAGCTTTCTTT	CASSSRENTEAFF
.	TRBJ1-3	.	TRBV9	TGTGCCAGCAGCGTAGTCCCAGGGGCTGGAAACACCATATATTTT	CASSVVPGAGNTIYF
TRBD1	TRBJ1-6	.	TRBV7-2	TGTGCCAGCAGCCCGGGACAGGAGAATTCACCCCTCCACTTT	CASSPGQENSPLHF
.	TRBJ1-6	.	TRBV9	TGTGCCAGCAGCGTAGACACGCTGGTTTCACCCCTCCACTTT	CASSVDTLVSPLHF
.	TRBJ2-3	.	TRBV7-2	TGTGCCAGCAGCTTAGGGGAGGCAGATACGCAGTATTTT	CASSLGEADTQYF
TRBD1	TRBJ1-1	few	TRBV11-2	TGTGCCAGCAGGAGATGGGACAGTTTATCTGAAGCTTTCTTT	CASRRWDSLSEAFF
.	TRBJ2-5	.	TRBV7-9	TGTGCCAGCAGCCAGAGCGGCTCCGACGGAGAGACCCAGTACTTC	CASSQSGSDGETQYF
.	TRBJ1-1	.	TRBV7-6	TGTGCCAGCAGCTTTATGACTGGGACTGAAGCTTTCTTT	CASSFMTGTEAFF